This paragraph reports one TCR beta chain. The source of the sample is a study of blood T cell repertoires in COVID-19. The overall study: Samples taken during acute and convalescent COVID-19 were collected in the United States, Italy and Spain. Sources were T cells, B-cell-depleted T cells, or PBMCs; the material itself was cDNA or gDNA.

Study processing details: Estimation of nucleated cell counts was performed using reference gene primer amplification. Libraries were prepared by immunoSEQ multiplex PCR; TCRdb keeps only in-frame clonotypes and omits some of them. The V and J calls and clone size are taken from that table; D and trimming were inferred from the DNA. The sample lists some 270,000 clones; approximately 83% were seen once. The clonotype comes from a woman in her seventies with acute or convalescent COVID-19. Sequencing was performed on peripheral blood.

The CDR3 region is CASSERGTGPNEQFF. DNA of the CDR3: TGCGCCAGCAGTGAGAGAGGGACAGGGCCCAATGAGCAGTTCTTC. The rearrangement uses TRBV10-1 and TRBJ2-1; 9 bases match TRBD1. The V gene end was trimmed by 2 bases and the J gene end by 6 bases; junction bases not matched to a gene: 5. The germline gives CDR1 WNHNN, CDR2 SYGVQD (reference sequence). CDR3 length: 15 residues.